This T cell receptor beta chain comes out of a study of cytotoxic CD8 clonotypes in ibrutinib-treated CLL. Overall study: Complete response was seen in 2 patients and partial in some 25; around twelve progressed and roughly 14 stayed remitted after a median 68 months. Study conclusions and caveats: Stable or contracted on treatment, public clonotypes were also uncommon.

Sequenced by immunoSEQ multiplex PCR; TCRdb stores in-frame clones only, minus some. The repertoire holds 100,000 or so clones, with 58% as singletons. This clone was counted once. No antigen is known for it. Trimming stripped 5 bases from V and 4 bases from J, with 12 bases between. Germline-derived CDR1 and CDR2 are SQVTM and ANQGSEA. The CDR3 totals 13 residues. Extraction of approximately 2 micrograms of genomic DNA from cryopreserved PBMCs supplied material for TCR beta libraries. Sequenced here: PBMCs, sampled after 24 months of ibrutinib treatment. This TCR derives from a human donor with chronic lymphocytic leukemia. This chain connects TRBV29-1 to TRBJ1-5; the D gene is possibly TRBD1 (5 bases). DNA for the CDR3: TGCAGCGTTAAATCGAACAGGAATCAGCCCCAGCATTTT. Encoded protein: CSVKSNRNQPQHF.